Listed here are 27 T cell receptor beta chains from one sample, sequenced in a study of blood T cell repertoires in COVID-19. Sequenced by immunoSEQ multiplex PCR; TCRdb stores in-frame clones only, minus some. The table records fewer than 250,000 clones, 83% of them present only once. Material for sequencing was peripheral blood. These receptors were obtained from a woman between 35 and 50 years old with active or convalescent COVID-19.

The rearrangement links TRBV10-3 to TRBJ1-6; the D is unclear. CDR3 size: 14 residues. CDR1 and CDR2 from the germline V gene are ENHRY and SYGVKD. Deletions cut 3 bases from V and 0 bases from J, with 3 bases between. CDR3 protein: CAISDGSYNSPLHF. The CDR3 nucleotides are TGTGCCATCAGTGACGGCTCCTATAATTCACCCCTCCACTTT.

This sequence joins TRBV24-1 and TRBJ2-6, with D possibly matching TRBD1 (6 bases). V was shortened by 1 base and J by 2 bases, with 8 bases between the two germline ends. Germline V gene data show CDR1 as KGHDR and CDR2 as SFDVKD. CDR3 length: 16 amino acids. CDR3 region: CATSDFRGAGANVLTF. In DNA, the CDR3 is TGTGCCACCAGTGATTTCAGGGGTGCTGGGGCCAACGTCCTGACTTTC.

The rearrangement links TRBV9 to TRBJ2-2, with TRBD2 identical over 9 bases. The length of the CDR3 is 16 residues. CDR1 is SGDLS and CDR2 is YYNGEE in the germline V gene. V shed 1 base, J shed 3 bases, and the junction held 4 bases outside the gene matches. The CDR3 spells CASSVRRGGHTGELFF. The CDR3 region has the DNA TGTGCCAGCAGCGTACGGCGGGGGGGCCACACCGGGGAGCTGTTTTTT.

The CDR3 is CASSLITSGGGEQFF. CDR3 coding DNA: TGTGCCAGCAGCTTAATTACTAGCGGCGGCGGTGAGCAGTTCTTC. The chain is built from TRBV7-2 and TRBJ2-1; the match to TRBD2 covers 8 bases. With 2 bases clipped from V and 9 bases from J, the junction kept 9 bases outside the gene matches. The CDR3 has 15 residues. The V gene's germline CDR1 is SGHTA and CDR2 FQGNSA.

The chain joins TRBV25-1 to TRBJ2-7, with 7 bases identical to TRBD2. The CDR3 length is 15 residues. J lost 5 bases, V lost 3 bases, and 10 bases had no gene match. Per the germline V gene, CDR1 is MGHDK and CDR2 is SYGVNS. CDR3 nucleotide sequence: TGTGCCAGCAGTGACCATGACCCTGGGAGGGACGAGCAGTACTTC. This gives the protein CASSDHDPGRDEQYF.

V and J are TRBV27 and TRBJ1-6; D unresolved. Germline-derived CDR1 and CDR2 are MNHEY and SMNVEV (reference sequence). Deletions cut 6 bases from V and 0 bases from J, with 12 bases between. The CDR3 covers 16 residues. CDR3 residues: CASRSFGGSYNSPLHF. The DNA of the CDR3 is TGTGCCAGCAGATCCTTTGGCGGCTCCTATAATTCACCCCTCCACTTT.

This chain links TRBV30 with TRBJ2-5; 10 bases align to TRBD1. V was clipped by 3 bases and J by 5 bases; unmatched bases: 9. Germline V gene data show CDR1 as GTSNPN and CDR2 as SVGIG (reference sequence). The CDR3 is made up of 15 amino acids. Here the CDR3 DNA reads TGTGCCTGGAGAGCAGGACAGGGGGATTTGGAGACCCAGTACTTC. Amino acid sequence: CAWRAGQGDLETQYF.

The rearrangement uses TRBV5-4 and TRBJ2-2; D perhaps matches TRBD1 (5 bases). The CDR3 contains 15 residues. The V and J ends lost 0 bases and 0 bases respectively, with 6 bases between them. Per the germline V gene, CDR1 is SGHNT and CDR2 is YYREEE (reference sequence). This chain's CDR3 is CASSLDRSNTGELFF. The CDR3 bases are TGTGCCAGCAGCTTGGACAGGTCGAACACCGGGGAGCTGTTTTTT.

This chain uses TRBV28 with TRBJ1-1; 7 positions match TRBD1. The CDR3 is made up of 13 amino acids. The V gene end was trimmed by 7 bases and the J gene end by 3 bases; junction bases not matched to a gene: 5. CDR1 and CDR2 (germline): MDHEN, SYDVKM. The CDR3 DNA reads TGTGCCAGCAAAACAACAGGGGACACTGAAGCTTTCTTT. Amino acid sequence: CASKTTGDTEAFF.

The genes are TRBV2 and TRBJ1-2; the match to TRBD1 covers 8 bases. Trimming removed 6 bases from V and 8 bases from J; junction bases left unmatched: 14. The CDR3 has 15 residues. The V gene's germline CDR1 is SNHLY and CDR2 FYNNEI. CDR3 DNA sequence: TGTGCCAGCAGACCACCGGGACAGGTGCTTCGCGGCTACACCTTC. This codes for CASRPPGQVLRGYTF.

The CDR3 region has the DNA TGTGCCAGCAGCGTAGGGGGGGTAGCCCAAGAGACCCAGTACTTC. Its translation is CASSVGGVAQETQYF. The chain recombines TRBV9 with TRBJ2-5; tentative D call: TRBD2 (6 bases). Germline CDR1 SGDLS, CDR2 YYNGEE. The V end lost 0 bases, the J end lost 1 base, and 10 bases lay between the germline ends. The length of the CDR3 is 15 residues.

This clone was seen more than once but under ten times. V usage is TRBV29-1 and J usage is TRBJ1-2; 9 bases are shared with TRBD1. V was pared by 6 bases and J by 8 bases, with 7 bases of the junction left unmatched. This CDR3 has 12 amino acids. Germline V gene sequence: CDR1 SQVTM, CDR2 ANQGSEA. Here the CDR3 DNA reads TGCAGCGTACCACAGGGGGCAGGGGGCTACACCTTC. This sequence encodes CSVPQGAGGYTF.

This clone was seen more than once but under ten times. V gene TRBV3-1 (or the pseudogene TRBV3-2) combines with J gene TRBJ2-2; TRBD2 is a possible D gene (7 bases). The CDR3 consists of 16 residues. The V gene lost 1 base and the J gene lost 5 bases, with 14 bases spanning the gap. CDR1 is LGHDT and CDR2 is YNNKEL in the germline V gene (reference sequence). The CDR3 nucleotides are TGTGCCAGCAGCCAAGCGGGGGGCGCGAGGACCGGGGAGCTGTTTTTT. Translated: CASSQAGGARTGELFF.

The chain employs TRBV10-3 and TRBJ2-7; 8 bases are shared with TRBD1. The CDR3 runs to 13 residues. Germline loops: CDR1 ENHRY, CDR2 SYGVKD. V was clipped by 2 bases and J by 5 bases; unmatched bases: 2. CDR3 sequence reads: CAISEGQGDEQYF. Here the CDR3 DNA reads TGTGCCATCAGTGAGGGACAGGGTGACGAGCAGTACTTC.

The J gene is TRBJ1-6, the V gene TRBV4-1, with TRBD1 matching 7 bases. The germline V gene has CDR1 MGHRA and CDR2 YSYEKL. With 1 base clipped from V and 12 bases from J, the junction kept 6 bases outside the gene matches. The CDR3 spans 14 residues. The DNA of the CDR3 is TGCGCCAGCAGCCAAGTCCAGACAGGGAAACCCCTCCACTTT. Its translation is CASSQVQTGKPLHF.

The rearrangement joins TRBV30 to TRBJ1-2; D possibly corresponds to TRBD1 (5 bases). Trimming cost V 5 bases and J 8 bases, with 9 bases left between them. From germline, CDR1 is GTSNPN and CDR2 SVGIG (reference sequence). CDR3 length: 10 residues. CDR3 DNA sequence: TGTGCCTGGCGGCGGGGCGGCTACACCTTC. Its translation is CAWRRGGYTF.

The chain uses TRBV5-1 and TRBJ2-2, with 9 bases matching TRBD2. Germline V gene lookup returns CDR1 SGHRS and CDR2 YFSETQ. V lost 5 bases, J lost 5 bases, and 13 bases stayed unmatched. This CDR3 contains 17 residues. The CDR3 protein is CASRPNSGGIGTGELFF. CDR3 nucleotides: TGCGCCAGCAGACCTAATAGCGGGGGCATCGGAACCGGGGAGCTGTTTTTT.

This chain links TRBV12-3 or TRBV12-4 with TRBJ1-2, with D tentatively TRBD1 (5 bases). V was clipped by 1 base and J by 8 bases, with 11 bases between them. CDR3 size: 13 residues. The CDR3 protein is CASSLGTGGGYTF. In DNA, the CDR3 is TGTGCCAGCAGTTTAGGCACCGGGGGGGGCTACACCTTC.

Only one count was recorded for this clone. The chain employs TRBV30 and TRBJ1-3; 11 bases fit TRBD1. J was trimmed by 2 bases and V by 3 bases; bases with no gene match: 3. The CDR3 is made up of 15 amino acids. CDR1 and CDR2 from the germline V gene are GTSNPN and SVGIG (reference sequence). CDR3 sequence: CAWRDRGLAGNTIYF. In DNA, the CDR3 is TGTGCCTGGAGGGACAGGGGGCTGGCTGGAAACACCATATATTTT. The complete variable domain, with remaining parts taken from reference TRBV30 and TRBJ1-3, reads SQTIHQWPATLVQPVGSPLSLECTVEGTSNPNLYWYRQAAGRGLQLLFYSVGIGQISSEVPQNLSASRPQDRQFILSSKKLLLSDSGFYLCAWRDRGLAGNTIYFGEGSWLTVV.

The J gene is TRBJ1-1, the V gene TRBV19; 7 positions match TRBD1. This CDR3 has 15 residues. Trimming took 5 bases from V and 5 from J; bases not matched to a gene: 11. Germline CDR1 reads LNHDA; CDR2 reads SQIVND (reference sequence). The CDR3 sequence is CASSAQGSLGTEAFF. The CDR3 DNA is TGTGCCAGTAGTGCACAGGGGAGCTTGGGGACTGAAGCTTTCTTT.

The V call is TRBV7-9, the J call TRBJ2-7; D may be TRBD1 (6 bases). This CDR3 region has 13 residues. V was trimmed by 5 bases and J by 5 bases, leaving 13 bases between them. Germline V CDR1 and CDR2: SEHNR, FQNEAQ (reference sequence). In DNA, the CDR3 is TGTGCCAGCAGCCTCTCACAGGGAGACGAGCAGTACTTC. Its protein product is CASSLSQGDEQYF.

The chain recombines TRBV12-3 or TRBV12-4 with TRBJ1-1; D is undetermined. The CDR3 has 13 residues. V lost 5 bases and J 4 bases, leaving 11 bases between the germline ends. DNA of the CDR3: TGTGCCAGCAGTCGGTCCCCCGGCACTGAAGCTTTCTTT. Protein sequence: CASSRSPGTEAFF.

The V and J genes are TRBV7-9 and TRBJ1-3; unclear D gene. Per the germline V gene, CDR1 is SEHNR and CDR2 is FQNEAQ (reference sequence). The V end lost 1 base, the J end lost 3 bases, and 10 bases lay between the germline ends. The CDR3 spans 15 residues. This CDR3 reads CASSLGSGSGNTIYF. CDR3 nucleotides: TGTGCCAGCAGCTTAGGGTCCGGTAGTGGAAACACCATATATTTT.

The chain is built from TRBV12-5 and TRBJ2-1, with D possibly TRBD1 on 6 matching bases. This CDR3 is 13 amino acids long. V was cut by 6 bases and J by 4 bases, with 10 bases left in between. Germline V CDR1 and CDR2: LGHNT, FRNRAP. In DNA form, the CDR3 reads TGTGCTAGTGGAATAACAGGGTACAATGAGCAGTTCTTC. Encoded protein: CASGITGYNEQFF. Combining the CDR3 with reference TRBV12-5 and TRBJ2-1 gives the whole variable domain DARVTQTPRHKVTEMGQEVTMRCQPILGHNTVFWYRQTMMQGLELLAYFRNRAPLDDSGMPKDRFSAEMPDATLATLKIQPSEPRDSAVYFCASGITGYNEQFFGPGTRLTVL.

This clone has a handful of counts. The chain uses TRBV28 and TRBJ1-5; TRBD1 matches 10 bases. Trimming removed 6 bases from V and 1 base from J; junction bases left unmatched: 12. Germline CDR1 reads MDHEN; CDR2 reads SYDVKM. There are 18 residues in the CDR3. CDR3 amino acids: CASSRPDRGRRSNQPQHF. Here the CDR3 DNA reads TGTGCCAGCAGCCGTCCAGACAGGGGGCGAAGAAGCAATCAGCCCCAGCATTTT.

This clone was seen a single time. The chain recombines TRBV30 with TRBJ2-1; maybe TRBD1 (7 bases). The CDR3 consists of 15 residues. Germline V gives CDR1 GTSNPN, CDR2 SVGIG (reference sequence). Trimming shortened V by 4 bases and J by 7 bases, and 20 bases separated the two germline ends. CDR3 bases: TGTGCCTGGACCTACAGGGGAGGACGTAATAATGAGCAGTTCTTC. Translated: CAWTYRGGRNNEQFF.

V is TRBV15 and J is TRBJ2-7; D is unclear. Looked up from germline, CDR1 is LNHNV and CDR2 is YYDKDF (reference sequence). V was cut by 1 base and J by 3 bases, with 4 bases left in between. The CDR3 is 12 amino acids. The CDR3 is CATSRGGYEQYF. The DNA of the CDR3 is TGTGCCACCAGCAGAGGAGGCTACGAGCAGTACTTC.